This entry describes one T cell receptor beta chain. Its cognate antigen is unknown. The data derive from a study of graft-versus-host responses after intestinal transplantation. The repertoire was sequenced with immunoSEQ multiplex PCR; TCRdb's copy has only in-frame clones and lacks some. The sample shows approximately 70,000 clones, 89% of them seen only once. This specimen consisted of unstimulated CD8+ T cells sorted from spleen or lymph node cells, obtained before intestinal transplant. The receptor's source is a human donor who received an intestinal transplant.

CDR3 amino acids: CASSYNEQGEDPGELFF. CDR3 nucleotides: TGTGCCAGCAGCTACAACGAACAGGGGGAGGACCCCGGGGAGCTGTTTTTT. The chain is built from TRBV5-6 and TRBJ2-2; 8 positions agree with TRBD1. J gave up 6 bases and V 3 bases, and 13 bases lay outside the gene matches. The CDR3 length is 17 residues. The germline gives CDR1 SGHDT, CDR2 YYEEEE. Variable domain in full (rest from reference TRBV5-6 and TRBJ2-2): DAGVTQSPTHLIKTRGQQVTLRCSPKSGHDTVSWYQQALGQGPQFIFQYYEEEERQRGNFPDRFSGHQFPNYSSELNVNALLLGDSALYLCASSYNEQGEDPGELFFGEGSRLTVL.